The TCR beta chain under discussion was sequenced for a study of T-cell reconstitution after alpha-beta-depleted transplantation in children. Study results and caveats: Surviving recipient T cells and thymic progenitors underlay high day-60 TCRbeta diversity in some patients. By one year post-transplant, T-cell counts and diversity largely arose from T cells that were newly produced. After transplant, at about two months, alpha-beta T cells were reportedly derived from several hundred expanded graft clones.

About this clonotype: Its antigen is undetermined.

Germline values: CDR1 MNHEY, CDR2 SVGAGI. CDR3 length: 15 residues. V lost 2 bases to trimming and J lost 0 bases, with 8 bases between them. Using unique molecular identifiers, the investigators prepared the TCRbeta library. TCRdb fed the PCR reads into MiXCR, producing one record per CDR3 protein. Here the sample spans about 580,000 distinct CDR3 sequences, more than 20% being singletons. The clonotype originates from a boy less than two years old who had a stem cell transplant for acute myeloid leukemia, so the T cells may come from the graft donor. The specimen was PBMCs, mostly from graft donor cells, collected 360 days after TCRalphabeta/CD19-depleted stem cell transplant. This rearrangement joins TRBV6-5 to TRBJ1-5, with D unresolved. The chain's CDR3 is CASSYRFNSNQPQHF. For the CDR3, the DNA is TGTGCCAGCAGTTACAGGTTCAATAGCAATCAGCCCCAGCATTTT.